The T cell receptor (beta chain) described here comes from a study of vaccination effects on CD4 cells after COVID-19. Looking at the study overall: Post-vaccine draws lagged the second dose by a median of 72 days.

Sequencing was performed with immunoSEQ multiplex PCR; in TCRdb, only in-frame clones are kept and a portion is missing. Here the sample spans more than 60,000 clones, 74% being singletons. The CDR3 is 13 amino acids. Germline-derived CDR1 and CDR2 are GTSNPN and SVGIG (reference sequence). The germline V and J ends were trimmed by 0 bases and 7 bases, with 12 bases remaining between them. Under the ViraFEST assay, PBMC were stimulated with viral peptide pools so that antigen-specific CD4+ T cells expanded. Sequencing was performed afterwards. It was after roughly ten days of culture that CD4+ T cells were isolated. Subjects were given two BNT162b2 or mRNA-1273 vaccine doses. As concerns this clone: No antigen is known for it.

The sequence was collected from a human donor who received a COVID-19 vaccine. The gene calls are TRBV30 and TRBJ1-2; D is undetermined. The sample was CD4+ T cells from PBMCs cultured with HCoV-229E spike peptides, taken after COVID-19 vaccination. CDR3 coding DNA: TGTGCCTGGAGTGTAGGTCTATTGGGTGGCTACACCTTC. Its translation is CAWSVGLLGGYTF.